Below, one TCR beta chain is given with its context. Germline V gene sequence: CDR1 SGHTA, CDR2 FQGTGA. CDR3 length: 12 residues. V lost 5 bases and J lost 9, with 10 bases in between. This entry comes from a study of control samples from healthy donors and cancer patients. The table came from immunoSEQ multiplex PCR; TCRdb's copy has only in-frame clones and leaves some out. The sample has 130,000 or so clones; roughly 89% are singletons. The sequence derives from a young man in good health. This chain connects TRBV7-3 to TRBJ2-2; possibly TRBD2 for D (5 bases). The sequencing sample was made of blood. CDR3 residues: CASSLDSRELFF. CDR3 coding DNA: TGTGCCAGCAGCCTGGACTCAAGGGAGCTGTTTTTT.